This TCR beta chain is drawn from a study of blood T cell repertoires in COVID-19. Study overall: Spain, Italy and the United States supplied samples that represented acute and convalescent COVID-19. Nucleic acid was either cDNA or gDNA, and it came from T cells, B-cell-depleted T cells, or PBMCs.

Authors' analysis steps: Estimation of nucleated cell counts was performed using reference gene primer amplification. Produced via immunoSEQ multiplex PCR; TCRdb's table is partial and in-frame only. V and J calls and clone size are those listed in that table; D and trimming were worked out from the DNA. This table holds 150,000 or so clones, around 84% found once. The CDR3 runs 17 residues. This TCR derives from a human donor in a cohort sampled during active COVID-19. The source material was peripheral blood. The V gene is TRBV12-2, the J gene TRBJ1-1; TRBD1 is the table's D call and was not checked against the DNA. TRBV12-2 is designated a pseudogene. CDR3 region: CASRLALGQGDFTEAFF. Written as DNA, the CDR3 is TGTGCAAGTCGCTTAGCGCTCGGACAGGGGGATTTCACTGAAGCTTTCTTT.